The 20 T cell receptor beta chains in this list originate from one sample, sequenced in a study of radiotherapy plus CTLA-4 blockade in lung cancer. Repertoires were generated with immunoSEQ multiplex PCR, while TCRdb's copy carries only in-frame clones and drops some. The table has about 45,000 clones, roughly 60% seen once. The sample here was peripheral blood, taken from a patient treated with radiotherapy plus ipilimumab. These receptors were obtained from a human donor with non-small cell lung cancer who had a partial response to radiotherapy plus ipilimumab.

V is TRBV7-9 and J is TRBJ2-5, with no clear D. The assigned J gene may be wrong: the sequence end matches TRBJ2-7 better. The length of the CDR3 is 12 residues. Germline-derived CDR1 and CDR2 are SEHNR and FQNEAQ (reference sequence). For the CDR3, the DNA is TGTGCCAGCAGCCCCTTTCCCTACGAGCAGTACTTC. It translates to CASSPFPYEQYF.

V is TRBV9 and J is TRBJ2-3; 9 bases agree with TRBD2. In germline, CDR1 is SGDLS, CDR2 YYNGEE. V gave up 1 base and J gave up 1 base; unmatched junction bases: 4. This CDR3 is 16 amino acids long. The CDR3 loop reads CASSVLAGLGTDTQYF. The CDR3 nucleotides are TGTGCCAGCAGCGTACTAGCGGGGTTGGGCACAGATACGCAGTATTTT.

Points on this clone: Compared with germline, one end of the junction differs, possibly owing to a read error. This chain joins TRBV6-1 and TRBJ1-4, with D hard to call. CDR1 and CDR2 (germline): MNHNS, SASEGT. This CDR3 region has 13 residues. The CDR3 protein is CASREAGNEKLFF. CDR3 nucleotides: TGTGCCAGCAGGGAAGCCGGTAATGAAAAACTGTTTTTT.

The chain employs TRBV9 and TRBJ2-3; 11 bases map to TRBD2. Per the germline V gene, CDR1 is SGDLS and CDR2 is YYNGEE. Trimming took 3 bases from V and 6 from J; bases not matched to a gene: 9. CDR3 size: 16 residues. CDR3 sequence: CASSALAGGPSDTQYF. CDR3 DNA sequence: TGTGCCAGCAGCGCCTTAGCGGGGGGGCCGTCGGATACGCAGTATTTT.

The genes are TRBV5-1 and TRBJ2-7; the D gene is possibly TRBD2 (5 bases). Trimming left V 1 base short and J 2 bases short, with 10 bases between. In germline, CDR1 is SGHRS, CDR2 YFSETQ. This CDR3 has 14 amino acids. The CDR3 is CASSLLGSPYEQYF. CDR3 sequence (DNA): TGCGCCAGCAGCTTGTTGGGGAGCCCCTACGAGCAGTACTTC.

The chain uses TRBV5-6 and TRBJ2-2; D not resolved. V was cut by 5 bases and J by 4 bases, with 6 bases left in between. This CDR3 has 12 residues. Germline lookup yields CDR1 SGHDT and CDR2 YYEEEE. CDR3 in DNA: TGTGCCAGCAGTCCTCTCACCGGGGAGCTGTTTTTT. Translating it yields CASSPLTGELFF.

This clone was found a few times. The V call is TRBV11-2, the J call TRBJ2-7; 8 bases line up with TRBD1. The CDR3 is made up of 18 amino acids. Germline CDR1 SGHAT, CDR2 FQNNGV. V was clipped by 1 base and J by 3 bases; unmatched bases: 14. The CDR3 bases are TGTGCCAGCAGCTTAGTAAGGACAGGGTCTTTTCTCATCTACGAGCAGTACTTC. Its translation: CASSLVRTGSFLIYEQYF.

This clone appeared once. The rearrangement joins TRBV5-1 to TRBJ1-1; 7 bases are a match to TRBD1. CDR1 is SGHRS, CDR2 YFSETQ, per germline. V shed 5 bases and J 3 bases; nucleotides not matched to a gene: 4. CDR3 length: 13 residues. The CDR3 region is CASRVDRDTEAFF. The CDR3 coding sequence is TGCGCCAGCAGGGTCGACAGGGACACTGAAGCTTTCTTT.

V usage is TRBV6-6 and J usage is TRBJ2-5; D is perhaps TRBD1 (7 bases). The CDR3 runs to 15 residues. Between the trimmed V and J ends, which lost 2 bases and 5 bases, there was a span of 15 bases. Germline CDR1 and CDR2: MNHNY and SVGAGI (reference sequence). In nucleotides, the CDR3 is TGTGCCAGCAGTTACGGCGGAGGGGGCTGGGAGACCCAGTACTTC. It yields the protein CASSYGGGGWETQYF.

This rearrangement joins TRBV10-1 to TRBJ2-1; D is ambiguous. This CDR3 is built from 14 residues. V was trimmed by 4 bases and J by 2 bases, leaving 9 bases between them. Looked up from germline, CDR1 is WNHNN and CDR2 is SYGVQD (reference sequence). CDR3 coding DNA: TGCGCCAGCAGTGGGAGCAAGACCTACAATGAGCAGTTCTTC. It encodes CASSGSKTYNEQFF.

The V and J genes are TRBV2 and TRBJ2-5, with 13 bases that match TRBD2. The CDR3 has 14 residues. J gave up 4 bases and V 4 bases, and 0 bases lay outside the gene matches. CDR1 and CDR2 from the germline V gene are SNHLY and FYNNEI. The CDR3 here is CASSGLAGGETQYF. CDR3 DNA: TGTGCCAGCAGTGGACTAGCGGGGGGAGAGACCCAGTACTTC.

This clone appeared a few times. The J gene is TRBJ2-5, the V gene TRBV19; a weak D match, TRBD2 (5 bases). Germline V gene lookup returns CDR1 LNHDA and CDR2 SQIVND (reference sequence). Deletions cut 3 bases from V and 4 bases from J, with 12 bases between. CDR3 size: 14 residues. CDR3 amino acids: CASSMVGGLETQYF. DNA for the CDR3: TGTGCCAGTAGTATGGTAGGAGGTCTAGAGACCCAGTACTTC. The full variable domain, in which reference TRBV19 and TRBJ2-5 provide the parts outside the CDR3, is DGGITQSPKYLFRKEGQNVTLSCEQNLNHDAMYWYRQDPGQGLRLIYYSQIVNDFQKGDIAEGYSVSREKKESFPLTVTSAQKNPTAFYLCASSMVGGLETQYFGPGTRLLVL.

This clone has a handful of counts. The CDR3 region is CASSLGAGEPLHF. The CDR3 DNA follows: TGTGCCAGCAGCTTGGGGGCGGGCGAGCCCCTCCACTTT. The rearrangement uses TRBV7-6 and TRBJ1-6; TRBD1 is a possible D gene (6 bases). The CDR3 runs 13 residues. V dropped 3 bases and J dropped 13 bases, with 13 bases sitting between them. The germline CDR1 and CDR2 sequences are SGHVS and FNYEAQ.

The rearrangement uses TRBV5-1 and TRBJ2-7; tentative D call: TRBD1 (7 bases). The V gene's germline CDR1 is SGHRS and CDR2 YFSETQ. The CDR3 extends over 17 amino acids. Trimming took 6 bases from V and 3 from J, leaving 25 bases between them. The CDR3 is CASMRDLSRDRDYEQYF. CDR3 coding DNA: TGCGCCAGCATGAGGGACTTAAGCCGGGACAGAGACTACGAGCAGTACTTC.

The rearrangement uses TRBV2 and TRBJ2-1; maybe TRBD1 (6 bases). V was pared by 6 bases and J by 5 bases, with 17 bases between. This CDR3 spans 15 amino acids. Germline values: CDR1 SNHLY, CDR2 FYNNEI. DNA for the CDR3: TGTGCCAGCAGAGCGCAGGGGATCGTCGACAATGAGCAGTTCTTC. Amino acid sequence: CASRAQGIVDNEQFF.

The J gene is TRBJ1-1, the V gene TRBV29-1; the D gene is possibly TRBD1 (6 bases). From germline, CDR1 is SQVTM and CDR2 ANQGSEA. This CDR3 has 13 amino acids. V shed 3 bases and J shed 3 bases, with 11 bases lying between them. The CDR3 DNA sequence: TGCAGCGTTGACAGGGGCGCGGACACTGAAGCTTTCTTT. Amino acids: CSVDRGADTEAFF.

This sequence joins TRBV27 and TRBJ2-1, with TRBD2 identical over 7 bases. Per the germline V gene, CDR1 is MNHEY and CDR2 is SMNVEV (reference sequence). This CDR3 contains 14 residues. J lost 2 bases, V lost 6 bases, and 4 bases had no gene match. CDR3 DNA sequence: TGTGCCAGCAGCCACGGGGGGACCTACAATGAGCAGTTCTTC. Its protein is CASSHGGTYNEQFF.

Only a few counts were recorded for this clone. This rearrangement joins TRBV18 to TRBJ1-3, with D tentatively TRBD1 (5 bases). Germline V CDR1 and CDR2: KGHSH, LQKENI. CDR3 length: 17 amino acids. V lost 3 bases and J lost 1, with 16 bases in between. CDR3 DNA: TGTGCCAGCTCACCGCCCCCCCGCAGGGTTTCTGGAAACACCATATATTTT. Encoded protein: CASSPPPRRVSGNTIYF. The full variable domain, in which reference TRBV18 and TRBJ1-3 provide the parts outside the CDR3, is NAGVMQNPRHLVRRRGQEARLRCSPMKGHSHVYWYRQLPEEGLKFMVYLQKENIIDESGMPKERFSAEFPKEGPSILRIQQVVRGDSAAYFCASSPPPRRVSGNTIYFGEGSWLTVV.

The V call is TRBV2, the J call TRBJ2-3, with D unresolved. V dropped 0 bases and J dropped 0 bases, with 13 bases sitting between them. CDR1 and CDR2 from the germline V gene are SNHLY and FYNNEI. The length of the CDR3 is 17 residues. The DNA of the CDR3 is TGTGCCAGCAGTGAAGCGTGGCGGAGCGCTAGCACAGATACGCAGTATTTT. Translating it yields CASSEAWRSASTDTQYF.

The chain employs TRBV11-2 and TRBJ2-5; weak D call: TRBD1 (5 bases). The V and J ends lost 5 bases and 1 base respectively, with 8 bases between them. The CDR3 length is 13 residues. Germline loops: CDR1 SGHAT, CDR2 FQNNGV. The CDR3 loop reads CASSRRGQETQYF. The CDR3 region has the DNA TGTGCCAGCAGCCGTAGGGGCCAAGAGACCCAGTACTTC. Looking up the rest from reference TRBV11-2 and TRBJ2-5 gives the full variable domain: EAGVAQSPRYKIIEKRQSVAFWCNPISGHATLYWYQQILGQGPKLLIQFQNNGVVDDSQLPKDRFSAERLKGVDSTLKIQPAKLEDSAVYLCASSRRGQETQYFGPGTRLLVL.